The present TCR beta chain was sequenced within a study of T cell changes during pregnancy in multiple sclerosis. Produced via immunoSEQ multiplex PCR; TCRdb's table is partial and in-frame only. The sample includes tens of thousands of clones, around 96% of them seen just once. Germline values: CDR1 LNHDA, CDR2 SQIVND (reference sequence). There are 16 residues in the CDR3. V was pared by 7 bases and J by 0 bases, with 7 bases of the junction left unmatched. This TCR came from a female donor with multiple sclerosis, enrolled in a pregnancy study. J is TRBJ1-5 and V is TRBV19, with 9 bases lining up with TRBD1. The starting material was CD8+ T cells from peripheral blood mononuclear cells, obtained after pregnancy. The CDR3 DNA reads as TGTGCCAGTACTCCGGGACAGGGATTTAGCAATCAGCCCCAGCATTTT. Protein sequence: CASTPGQGFSNQPQHF. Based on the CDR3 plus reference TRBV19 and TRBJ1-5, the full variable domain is DGGITQSPKYLFRKEGQNVTLSCEQNLNHDAMYWYRQDPGQGLRLIYYSQIVNDFQKGDIAEGYSVSREKKESFPLTVTSAQKNPTAFYLCASTPGQGFSNQPQHFGDGTRLSIL.